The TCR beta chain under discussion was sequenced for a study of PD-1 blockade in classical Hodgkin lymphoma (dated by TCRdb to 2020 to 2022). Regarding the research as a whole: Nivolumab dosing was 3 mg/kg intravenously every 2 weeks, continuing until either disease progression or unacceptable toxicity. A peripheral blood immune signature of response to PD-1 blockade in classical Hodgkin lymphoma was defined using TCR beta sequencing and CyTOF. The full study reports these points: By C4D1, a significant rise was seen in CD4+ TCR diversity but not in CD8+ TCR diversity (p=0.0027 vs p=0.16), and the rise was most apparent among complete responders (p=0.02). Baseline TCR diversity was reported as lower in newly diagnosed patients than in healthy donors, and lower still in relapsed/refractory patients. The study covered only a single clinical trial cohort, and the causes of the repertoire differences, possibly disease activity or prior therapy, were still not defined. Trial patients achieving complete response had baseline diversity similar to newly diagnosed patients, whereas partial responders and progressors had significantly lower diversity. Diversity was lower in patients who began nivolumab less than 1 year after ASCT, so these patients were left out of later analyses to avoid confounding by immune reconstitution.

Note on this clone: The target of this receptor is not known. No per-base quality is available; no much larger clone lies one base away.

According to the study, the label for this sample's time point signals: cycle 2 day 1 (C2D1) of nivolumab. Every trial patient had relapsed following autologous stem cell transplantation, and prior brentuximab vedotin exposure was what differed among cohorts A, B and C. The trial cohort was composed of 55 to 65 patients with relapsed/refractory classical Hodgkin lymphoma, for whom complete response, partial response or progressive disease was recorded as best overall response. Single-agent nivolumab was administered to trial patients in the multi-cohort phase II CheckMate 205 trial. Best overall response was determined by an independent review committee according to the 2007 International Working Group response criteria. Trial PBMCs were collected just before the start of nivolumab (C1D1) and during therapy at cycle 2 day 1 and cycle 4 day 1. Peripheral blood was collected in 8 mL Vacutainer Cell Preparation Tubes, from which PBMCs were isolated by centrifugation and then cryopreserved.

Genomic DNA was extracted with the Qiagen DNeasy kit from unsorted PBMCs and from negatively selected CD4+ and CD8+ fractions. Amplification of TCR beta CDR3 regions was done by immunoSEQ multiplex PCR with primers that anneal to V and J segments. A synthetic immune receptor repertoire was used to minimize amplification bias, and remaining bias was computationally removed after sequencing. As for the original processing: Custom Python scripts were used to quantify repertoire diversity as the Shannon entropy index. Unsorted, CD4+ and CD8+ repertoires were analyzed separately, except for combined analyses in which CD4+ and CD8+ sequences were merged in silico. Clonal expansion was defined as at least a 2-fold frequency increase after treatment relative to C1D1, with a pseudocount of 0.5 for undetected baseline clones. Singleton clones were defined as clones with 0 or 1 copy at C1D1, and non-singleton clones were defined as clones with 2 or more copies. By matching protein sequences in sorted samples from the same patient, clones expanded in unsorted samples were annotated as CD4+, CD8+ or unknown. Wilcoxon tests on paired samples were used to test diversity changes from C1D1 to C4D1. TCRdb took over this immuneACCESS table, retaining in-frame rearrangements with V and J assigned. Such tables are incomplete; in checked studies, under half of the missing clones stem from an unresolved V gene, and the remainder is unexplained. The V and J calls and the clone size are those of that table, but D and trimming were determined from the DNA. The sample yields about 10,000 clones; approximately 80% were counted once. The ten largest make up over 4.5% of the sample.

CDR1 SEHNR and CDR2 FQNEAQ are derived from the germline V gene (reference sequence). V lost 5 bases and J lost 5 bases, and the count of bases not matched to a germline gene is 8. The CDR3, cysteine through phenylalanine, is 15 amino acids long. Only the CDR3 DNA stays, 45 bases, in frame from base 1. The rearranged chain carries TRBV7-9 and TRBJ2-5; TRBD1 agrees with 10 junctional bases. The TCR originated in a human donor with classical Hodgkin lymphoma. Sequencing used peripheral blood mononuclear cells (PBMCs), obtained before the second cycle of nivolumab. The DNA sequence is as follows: TGTGCCAGCAGCACAGGACAGGGGGTGTGGGAGACCCAGTACTTC. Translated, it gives CASSTGQGVWETQYF.